This T cell receptor (beta chain) was captured by sequencing in a study of blood T cell repertoires in COVID-19. Overall study context: T cells, B-cell-depleted T cells, or PBMCs supplied cDNA or gDNA.

Germline-derived CDR1 and CDR2 are KGHSH and LQKENI. CDR3 length: 15 residues. V was trimmed by 6 bases and J by 0 bases, leaving 15 bases between them. Some clones are missing from TCRdb's copy, which holds only in-frame ones; the method was immunoSEQ multiplex PCR. In the table there are roughly 400,000 clones, 80% to 95% of which are singletons. The sequenced material came from PBMCs or T cells enriched from blood (not recorded which). The receptor was isolated from a man younger than 35 who had recovered from COVID-19. The rearrangement links TRBV18 to TRBJ2-7; TRBD1 might be the D (5 bases). For the CDR3, the DNA is TGTGCCAGCTCCCGCGACCCAGGGCCCTCCTACGAGCAGTACTTC. Its translation: CASSRDPGPSYEQYF.